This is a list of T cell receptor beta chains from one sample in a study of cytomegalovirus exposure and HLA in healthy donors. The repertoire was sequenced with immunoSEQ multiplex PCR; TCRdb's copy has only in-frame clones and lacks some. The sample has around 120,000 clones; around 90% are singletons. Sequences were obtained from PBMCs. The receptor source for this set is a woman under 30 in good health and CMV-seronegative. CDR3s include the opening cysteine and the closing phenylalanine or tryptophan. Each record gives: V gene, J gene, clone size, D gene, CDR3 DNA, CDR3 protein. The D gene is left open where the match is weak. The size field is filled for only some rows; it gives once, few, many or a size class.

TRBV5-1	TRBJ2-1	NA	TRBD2	TGCGCCAGCAGCAAGGAGACTAGCGGCTCCTACAATGAGCAGTTCTTC	CASSKETSGSYNEQFF
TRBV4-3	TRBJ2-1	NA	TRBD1	TGCGCCAGCAGCCAAGGCCCCACAGGGGGCGATGAGCAGTTCTTC	CASSQGPTGGDEQFF
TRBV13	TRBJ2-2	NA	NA	TGTGCCAGCAGCCAGGGGAACACCGGGGAGCTGTTTTTT	CASSQGNTGELFF
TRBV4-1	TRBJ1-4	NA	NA	TGCGCCAGCAGCCAAGAGCGGTATGAAAAACTGTTTTTT	CASSQERYEKLFF
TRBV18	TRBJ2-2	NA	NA	TGTGCCAGCTCAGCAGACAGGGATTGGAGGGACACCGGGGAGCTGTTTTTT	CASSADRDWRDTGELFF
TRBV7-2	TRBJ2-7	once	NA	TGTGCCAGCAGCCCGGCCGGGATTAACTACGAGCAGTACTTC	CASSPAGINYEQYF
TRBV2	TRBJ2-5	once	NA	TGTGCCAGCAGTGAAGGGGTCTGGGGGCAAAAGAAGGAGACCCAGTACTTC	CASSEGVWGQKKETQYF
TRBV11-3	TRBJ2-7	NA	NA	TGTGCCAGCAGCTGGACCCCCCGGGGCGAGCAGTACTTC	CASSWTPRGEQYF
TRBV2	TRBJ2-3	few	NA	TGTGCCAGCAAGCGGATTGAAGATACGCAGTATTTT	CASKRIEDTQYF
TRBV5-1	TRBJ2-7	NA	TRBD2	TGCGCCAGCAGCTTCGGACTAGCGGGAGGCCATCTTTCCTACGAGCAGTACTTC	CASSFGLAGGHLSYEQYF
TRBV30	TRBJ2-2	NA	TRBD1	TGTGCCTGGAAACAGGGGGCCTCCACCGGGGAGCTGTTTTTT	CAWKQGASTGELFF
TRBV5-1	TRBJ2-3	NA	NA	TGCGCCAGCAGCTTGGACTCCACAGATACGCAGTATTTT	CASSLDSTDTQYF
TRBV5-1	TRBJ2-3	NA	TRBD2	TGCGCCAGCAGCATCCGGACTAGCCCGATGGAGAATACGCAGTATTTT	CASSIRTSPMENTQYF
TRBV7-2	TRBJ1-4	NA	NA	TGTGCCAGCAGCAGGCAGGCTGCTTGGAAACTGTTTTTT	CASSRQAAWKLFF
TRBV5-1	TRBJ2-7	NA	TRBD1	TGCGCCAGCAGCTTGGAACGTGGGACAGGGTACGAGCAGTACTTC	CASSLERGTGYEQYF
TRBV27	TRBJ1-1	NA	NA	TGTGCCAGCGGAACCGGGACTCAGAGTGGAGCTTTCTTT	CASGTGTQSGAFF
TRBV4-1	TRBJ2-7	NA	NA	TGCGCCAGCAGCCAGAATTTTCCGGGAAAGCAGTACTTC	CASSQNFPGKQYF
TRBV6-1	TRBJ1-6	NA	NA	TGTGCCAGCAGTGACGATGATCAGAGGGATTCACCCCTCCACTTT	CASSDDDQRDSPLHF
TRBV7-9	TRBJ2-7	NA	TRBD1	TGTGCCAGCAGCCAAGGACAGGGAGTTTCCTACGAGCAGTACTTC	CASSQGQGVSYEQYF